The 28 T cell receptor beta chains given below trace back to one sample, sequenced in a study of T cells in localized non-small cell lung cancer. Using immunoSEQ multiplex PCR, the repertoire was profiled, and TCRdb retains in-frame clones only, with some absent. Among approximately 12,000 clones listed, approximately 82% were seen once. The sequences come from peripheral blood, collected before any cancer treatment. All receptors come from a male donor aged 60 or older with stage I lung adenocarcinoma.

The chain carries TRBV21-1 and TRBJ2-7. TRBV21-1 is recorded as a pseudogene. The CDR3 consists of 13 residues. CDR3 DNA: TGTGCCAGCAGCAGAAGGTCCCTCTACGAGCAGTACTTC. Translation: CASSRRSLYEQYF.

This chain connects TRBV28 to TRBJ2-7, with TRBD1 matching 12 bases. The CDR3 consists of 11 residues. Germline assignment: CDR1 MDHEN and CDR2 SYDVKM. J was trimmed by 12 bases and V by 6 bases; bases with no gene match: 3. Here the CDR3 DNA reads TGTGCCAGCAGCTCGGGACAGGGGGCGTACTTC. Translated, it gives CASSSGQGAYF.

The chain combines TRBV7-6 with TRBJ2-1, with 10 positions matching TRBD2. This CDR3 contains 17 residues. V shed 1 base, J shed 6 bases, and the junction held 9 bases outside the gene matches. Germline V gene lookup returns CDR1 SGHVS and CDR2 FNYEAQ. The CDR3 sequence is CASSLDVAGGLGNEQFF. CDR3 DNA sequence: TGTGCCAGCAGCTTAGATGTAGCGGGAGGATTGGGCAATGAGCAGTTCTTC.

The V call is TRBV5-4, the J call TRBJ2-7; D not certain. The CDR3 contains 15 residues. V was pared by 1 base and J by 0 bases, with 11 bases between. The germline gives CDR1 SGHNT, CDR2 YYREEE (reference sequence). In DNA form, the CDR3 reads TGTGCCAGCAGCTTGAGGCTATCCTCCTCCTACGAGCAGTACTTC. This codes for CASSLRLSSSYEQYF.

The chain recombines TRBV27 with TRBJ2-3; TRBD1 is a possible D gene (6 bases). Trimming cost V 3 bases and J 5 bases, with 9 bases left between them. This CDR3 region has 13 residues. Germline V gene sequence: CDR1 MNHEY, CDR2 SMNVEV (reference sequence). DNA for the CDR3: TGTGCCAGCAGTTTTGAACAGGGAGATACGCAGTATTTT. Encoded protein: CASSFEQGDTQYF.

The CDR3: CASSDRPGYTDTQYF. The CDR3 DNA sequence: TGTGCCAGCAGTGACAGGCCAGGCTACACAGATACGCAGTATTTT. The chain couples TRBV6-4 to TRBJ2-3; the D is unclear. The CDR3 covers 15 residues. The V gene's germline CDR1 is MRHNA and CDR2 SNTAGT. The ends were cut back, 2 bases at V and 2 bases at J, with 11 bases in the middle.

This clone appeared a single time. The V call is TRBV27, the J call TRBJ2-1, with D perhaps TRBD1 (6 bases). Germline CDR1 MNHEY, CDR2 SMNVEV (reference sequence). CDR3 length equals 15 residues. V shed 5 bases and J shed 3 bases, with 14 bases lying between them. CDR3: CASSPQGTYYNEQFF. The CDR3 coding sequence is TGTGCCAGCAGTCCGCAGGGGACCTACTACAATGAGCAGTTCTTC.

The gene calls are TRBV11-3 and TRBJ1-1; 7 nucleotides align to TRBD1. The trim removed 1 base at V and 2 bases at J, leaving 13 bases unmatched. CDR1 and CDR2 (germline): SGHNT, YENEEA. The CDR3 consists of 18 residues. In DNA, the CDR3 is TGTGCCAGCAGCTTAGGGACCAGGGGGGAAGTGGGAAACACTGAAGCTTTCTTT. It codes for CASSLGTRGEVGNTEAFF.

The CDR3 DNA is TGTGCCAGCAGTGGGAAGGACAGGGGCTCCTACGAGCAGTACTTC. Translation gives CASSGKDRGSYEQYF. The chain combines TRBV6-1 with TRBJ2-7; TRBD1 aligns across 9 bases. The J segment lost 0 bases and the V segment lost 4 bases, leaving 4 bases of the junction unmatched. CDR1 MNHNS and CDR2 SASEGT come from the germline V gene. This CDR3 has 15 residues.

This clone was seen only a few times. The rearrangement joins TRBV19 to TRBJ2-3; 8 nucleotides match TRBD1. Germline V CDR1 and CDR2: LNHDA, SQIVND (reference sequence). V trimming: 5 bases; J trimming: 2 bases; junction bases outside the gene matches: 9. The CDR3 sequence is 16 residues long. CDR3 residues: CASSLMTGAPTDTQYF. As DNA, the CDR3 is TGTGCCAGTAGTCTCATGACAGGGGCGCCCACAGATACGCAGTATTTT.

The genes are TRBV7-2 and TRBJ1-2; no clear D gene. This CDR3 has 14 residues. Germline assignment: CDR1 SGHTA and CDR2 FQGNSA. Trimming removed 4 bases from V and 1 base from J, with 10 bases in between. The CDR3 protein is CASSSRAINYGYTF. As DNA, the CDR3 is TGTGCCAGCAGCTCGAGGGCTATTAACTATGGCTACACCTTC.

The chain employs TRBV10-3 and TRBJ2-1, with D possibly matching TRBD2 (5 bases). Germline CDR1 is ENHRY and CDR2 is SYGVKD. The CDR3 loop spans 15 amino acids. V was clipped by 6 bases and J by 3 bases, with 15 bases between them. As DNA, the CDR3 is TGTGCCATCAGAGGTAGAGAGGGCGGCTACAATGAGCAGTTCTTC. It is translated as CAIRGREGGYNEQFF.

CDR3 in DNA: TGTGCCAGCTCACCCGGGACACTTGGCTACACCTTC. Translating gives CASSPGTLGYTF. This chain links TRBV18 with TRBJ1-2, with D perhaps matching TRBD1 (6 bases). V was clipped by 3 bases and J by 7 bases, with 9 bases between them. Germline CDR1 KGHSH, CDR2 LQKENI. The CDR3 length is 12 residues.

Written as DNA, the CDR3 is TGTGCCAGCAGCCCTATGGGAGGGAACACTGAAGCTTTCTTT. Translating it yields CASSPMGGNTEAFF. V usage is TRBV5-5 and J usage is TRBJ1-1; D gene uncertain. Germline-derived CDR1 and CDR2 are SGHKS and YYEKEE (reference sequence). The CDR3 is 14 residues long. V gave up 4 bases and J gave up 1 base, with 11 bases separating them.

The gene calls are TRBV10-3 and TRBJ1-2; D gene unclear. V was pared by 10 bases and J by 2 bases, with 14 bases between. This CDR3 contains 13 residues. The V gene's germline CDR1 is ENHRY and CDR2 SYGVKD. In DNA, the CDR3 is TGTGCCACTCGACTGGCCCAAAACTATGGCTACACCTTC. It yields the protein CATRLAQNYGYTF.

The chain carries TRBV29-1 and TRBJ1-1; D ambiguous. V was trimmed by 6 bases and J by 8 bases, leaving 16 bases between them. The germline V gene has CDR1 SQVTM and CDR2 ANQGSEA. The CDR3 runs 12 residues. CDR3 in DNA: TGCAGCGTGGGAGGACCGGGCGAGGAAGCTTTCTTT. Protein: CSVGGPGEEAFF.

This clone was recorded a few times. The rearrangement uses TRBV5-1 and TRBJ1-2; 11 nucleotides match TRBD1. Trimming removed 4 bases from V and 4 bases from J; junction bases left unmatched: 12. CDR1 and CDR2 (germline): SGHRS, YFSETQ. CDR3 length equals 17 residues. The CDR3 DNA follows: TGCGCCAGCAGCGGGACAGGGGGTACCGAACCTAGCTATGGCTACACCTTC. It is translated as CASSGTGGTEPSYGYTF.

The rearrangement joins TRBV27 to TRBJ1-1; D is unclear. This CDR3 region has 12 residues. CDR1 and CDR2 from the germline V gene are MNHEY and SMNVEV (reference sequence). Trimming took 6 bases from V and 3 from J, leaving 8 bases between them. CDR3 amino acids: CASRDVDTEAFF. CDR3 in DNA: TGTGCCAGCAGGGACGTAGACACTGAAGCTTTCTTT.

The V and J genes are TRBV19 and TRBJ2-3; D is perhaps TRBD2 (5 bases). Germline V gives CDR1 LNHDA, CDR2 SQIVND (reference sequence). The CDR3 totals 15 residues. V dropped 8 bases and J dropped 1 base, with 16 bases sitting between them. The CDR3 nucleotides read TGTGCCAGTGCCTTAGGCGACGGGGGCACAGATACGCAGTATTTT. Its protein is CASALGDGGTDTQYF.

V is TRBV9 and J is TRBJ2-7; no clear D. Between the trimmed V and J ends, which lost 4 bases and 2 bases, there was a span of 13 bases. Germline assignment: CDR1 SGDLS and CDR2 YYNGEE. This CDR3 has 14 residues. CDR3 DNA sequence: TGTGCCAGCAGCCCGCGGACGGATCCCTACGAGCAGTACTTC. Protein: CASSPRTDPYEQYF.

The CDR3 region has the DNA TGCAGCGTTGGTGGGGTCCCGGGGGAGGGGTACCAAGAGACCCAGTACTTC. It codes for CSVGGVPGEGYQETQYF. V and J are TRBV29-1 and TRBJ2-5; 7 nucleotides match TRBD2. V was pared by 4 bases and J by 0 bases, with 14 bases of the junction left unmatched. Germline CDR1 is SQVTM and CDR2 is ANQGSEA. CDR3 length equals 17 residues.

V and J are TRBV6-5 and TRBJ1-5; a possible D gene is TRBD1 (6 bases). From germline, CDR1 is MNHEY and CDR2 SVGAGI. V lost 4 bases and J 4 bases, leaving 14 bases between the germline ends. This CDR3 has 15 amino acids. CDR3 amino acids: CASSFTRGVNQPQHF. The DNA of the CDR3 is TGTGCCAGCAGTTTCACTAGGGGGGTGAATCAGCCCCAGCATTTT.

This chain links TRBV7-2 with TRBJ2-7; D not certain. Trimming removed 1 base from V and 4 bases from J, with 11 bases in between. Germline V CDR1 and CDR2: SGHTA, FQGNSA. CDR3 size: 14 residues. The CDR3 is CASSLGGRSYEQYF. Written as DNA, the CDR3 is TGTGCCAGCAGCTTAGGTGGCAGGTCGTACGAGCAGTACTTC. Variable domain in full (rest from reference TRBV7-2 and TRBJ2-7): GAGVSQSPSNKVTEKGKDVELRCDPISGHTALYWYRQSLGQGLEFLIYFQGNSAPDKSGLPSDRFSAERTGGSVSTLTIQRTQQEDSAVYLCASSLGGRSYEQYFGPGTRLTVT.

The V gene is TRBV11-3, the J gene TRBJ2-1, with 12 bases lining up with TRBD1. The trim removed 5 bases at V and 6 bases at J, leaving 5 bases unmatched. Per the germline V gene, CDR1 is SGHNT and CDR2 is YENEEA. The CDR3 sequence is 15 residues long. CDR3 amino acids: CASSPGQGATNEQFF. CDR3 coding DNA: TGTGCCAGCAGCCCGGGACAGGGGGCCACCAATGAGCAGTTCTTC. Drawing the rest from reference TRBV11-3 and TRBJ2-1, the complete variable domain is EAGVVQSPRYKIIEKKQPVAFWCNPISGHNTLYWYLQNLGQGPELLIRYENEEAVDDSQLPKDRFSAERLKGVDSTLKIQPAELGDSAVYLCASSPGQGATNEQFFGPGTRLTVL.

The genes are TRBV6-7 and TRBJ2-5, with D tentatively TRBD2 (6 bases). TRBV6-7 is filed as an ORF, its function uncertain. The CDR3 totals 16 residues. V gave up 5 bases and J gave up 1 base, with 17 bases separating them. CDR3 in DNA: TGTGCCAGCAGTCAGCCTACTACTAGCAGCCAAGAGACCCAGTACTTC. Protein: CASSQPTTSSQETQYF.

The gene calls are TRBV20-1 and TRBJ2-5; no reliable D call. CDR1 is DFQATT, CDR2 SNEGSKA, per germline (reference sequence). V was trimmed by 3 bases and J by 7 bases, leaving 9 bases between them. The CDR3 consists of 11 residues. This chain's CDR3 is CSASPRSTQYF. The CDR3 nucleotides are TGCAGTGCTAGCCCTCGCTCGACCCAGTACTTC.

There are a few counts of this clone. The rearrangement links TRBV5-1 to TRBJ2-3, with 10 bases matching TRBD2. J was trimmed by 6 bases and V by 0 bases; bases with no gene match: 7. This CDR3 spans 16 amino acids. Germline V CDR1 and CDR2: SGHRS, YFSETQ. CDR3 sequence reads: CASSLASGRAQDTQYF. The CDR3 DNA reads TGCGCCAGCAGCTTGGCCAGCGGGAGGGCCCAGGATACGCAGTATTTT.

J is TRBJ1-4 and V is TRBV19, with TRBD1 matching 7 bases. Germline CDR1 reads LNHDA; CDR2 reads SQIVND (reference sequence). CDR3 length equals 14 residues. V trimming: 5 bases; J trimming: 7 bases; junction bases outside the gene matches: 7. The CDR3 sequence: CASSADREGEKLFF. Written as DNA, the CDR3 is TGTGCCAGTAGTGCCGACAGGGAAGGTGAAAAACTGTTTTTT. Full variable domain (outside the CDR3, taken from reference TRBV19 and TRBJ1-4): DGGITQSPKYLFRKEGQNVTLSCEQNLNHDAMYWYRQDPGQGLRLIYYSQIVNDFQKGDIAEGYSVSREKKESFPLTVTSAQKNPTAFYLCASSADREGEKLFFGSGTQLSVL.